A single sample is the source of the 18 T cell receptor beta chains below, sequenced in a study of T cell responses to AZD1222 COVID-19 vaccine. The assay was immunoSEQ multiplex PCR, and TCRdb's table has in-frame clones only and misses some. Among around 100,000 clones, around 89% were seen once, and the ten largest hold 7.5%. Sequencing used peripheral blood, obtained on day 0 of AZD1222 vaccination. The receptor set was obtained from an adult in good health.

The chain is built from TRBV7-3 and TRBJ2-1; no definite D call. The V end was cut by 2 bases, the J end by 0 bases, with 8 bases between. The CDR3 has 15 residues. In germline, CDR1 is SGHTA, CDR2 FQGTGA. For the CDR3, the DNA is TGTGCCAGCAGCTTACGTGAGACCTCCTACAATGAGCAGTTCTTC. Amino acid sequence: CASSLRETSYNEQFF.

This clone was detected only once. The rearrangement uses TRBV28 and TRBJ2-7; D remains ambiguous. The CDR3 covers 14 residues. Per the germline V gene, CDR1 is MDHEN and CDR2 is SYDVKM. Between the trimmed V and J ends, which lost 4 bases and 2 bases, there was a span of 12 bases. The CDR3 DNA reads TGTGCCAGCAGTTGGACGCGTGGAACCTACGAGCAGTACTTC. As protein: CASSWTRGTYEQYF.

The chain is built from TRBV27 and TRBJ1-5; D gene uncertain. Trimming removed 0 bases at V and 2 bases at J, with 14 bases between. CDR3 size: 17 residues. Germline CDR1 and CDR2: MNHEY and SMNVEV (reference sequence). Written as DNA, the CDR3 is TGTGCCAGCAGTTTATCGATGGGGTCAGGAGGCAATCAGCCCCAGCATTTT. Residues: CASSLSMGSGGNQPQHF.

The V call is TRBV7-6, the J call TRBJ1-6, with unresolved D. With 2 bases removed from V and 7 bases from J, the gap between germline ends came to 15 bases. The CDR3 extends over 16 amino acids. The germline CDR1 and CDR2 sequences are SGHVS and FNYEAQ. The CDR3 sequence is CASSLSTTSMNSPLHF. CDR3 nucleotides: TGTGCCAGCAGCTTATCAACGACATCCATGAATTCACCCCTCCACTTT.

The chain employs TRBV7-2 and TRBJ2-7; TRBD2 agrees at 9 bases. The CDR3 has 17 amino acids. Germline CDR1 reads SGHTA; CDR2 reads FQGNSA. V lost 1 base, J lost 6 bases, and 13 bases stayed unmatched. As DNA, the CDR3 is TGTGCCAGCAGCTTAGGACTAGCGGTAAGGGCCCAATCCGAGCAGTACTTC. It translates to CASSLGLAVRAQSEQYF.

The chain links TRBV10-3 to TRBJ1-5, with D possibly matching TRBD1 (6 bases). The CDR3 loop spans 16 amino acids. V was trimmed by 5 bases and J by 0 bases, leaving 14 bases between them. In germline, CDR1 is ENHRY, CDR2 SYGVKD. The CDR3 here is CAISPGGTYSNQPQHF. CDR3 coding DNA: TGTGCCATCAGTCCGGGGGGCACCTATAGCAATCAGCCCCAGCATTTT.

The genes are TRBV5-1 and TRBJ2-1; D might be TRBD1 (6 bases). Germline V gene sequence: CDR1 SGHRS, CDR2 YFSETQ. The V and J ends lost 0 bases and 5 bases respectively, with 9 bases between them. The CDR3 spans 14 residues. CDR3 DNA: TGCGCCAGCAGCTTGGGAGACAGGCACAATGAGCAGTTCTTC. Translating gives CASSLGDRHNEQFF.

The chain links TRBV15 to TRBJ2-5, with D tentatively TRBD2 (5 bases). This CDR3 comprises 15 residues. Germline CDR1 and CDR2: LNHNV and YYDKDF (reference sequence). The ends were cut back, 0 bases at V and 5 bases at J, with 13 bases in the middle. In DNA form, the CDR3 reads TGTGCCACCAGCAGAGATCGCGGCCGAGGGGAGACCCAGTACTTC. Translated, it gives CATSRDRGRGETQYF.

V is TRBV7-8 and J is TRBJ2-7; 8 bases are a match to TRBD1. This CDR3 has 16 amino acids. The germline gives CDR1 SGHVS, CDR2 FQNEAQ. The junction had 11 bases not matched to a gene; V was cut back by 5 bases and J by 2 bases. CDR3 in DNA: TGTGCCAGCAGCCACTTAGACAGGGGCTTCGCCTACGAGCAGTACTTC. Protein: CASSHLDRGFAYEQYF. Combining the CDR3 with reference TRBV7-8 and TRBJ2-7 gives the whole variable domain GAGVSQSPRYKVAKRGQDVALRCDPISGHVSLFWYQQALGQGPEFLTYFQNEAQLDKSGLPSDRFFAERPEGSVSTLKIQRTQQEDSAVYLCASSHLDRGFAYEQYFGPGTRLTVT.

The CDR3 DNA is TGTGCCAGCATCGGTAGCGGAACCTACGAGCAGTACTTC. Amino acids: CASIGSGTYEQYF. This rearrangement joins TRBV7-2 to TRBJ2-7; tentatively, D is TRBD2 (6 bases). Germline assignment: CDR1 SGHTA and CDR2 FQGNSA. V was shortened by 7 bases and J by 2 bases, with 12 bases between the two germline ends. This CDR3 is built from 13 residues.

In its sample, this clone was seen once. This chain connects TRBV30 to TRBJ2-1, with TRBD2 identical over 10 bases. The ends lost 3 bases at V and 2 bases at J; junction bases unmatched: 7. The CDR3 is 16 amino acids. Germline V gene lookup returns CDR1 GTSNPN and CDR2 SVGIG (reference sequence). The CDR3 sequence is CAWSGRTSGTYNEQFF. Written as DNA, the CDR3 is TGTGCCTGGAGCGGTAGGACTAGCGGCACCTACAATGAGCAGTTCTTC.

The chain recombines TRBV5-3 with TRBJ2-7; 8 bases map to TRBD2. TRBV5-3 carries the ORF label, with uncertain function. This CDR3 has 17 amino acids. V shed 4 bases, J shed 6 bases, and the junction held 18 bases outside the gene matches. The CDR3 DNA reads TGTGCCAGAAGCCCCGTTGAGGCGGGAGGCCGGGTATCCGAGCAGTACTTC. Encoded protein: CARSPVEAGGRVSEQYF.

The chain couples TRBV24-1 to TRBJ1-6, with 7 bases that match TRBD1. This CDR3 is 13 amino acids long. Unmatched junction bases numbered 4, after V lost 7 bases and J lost 8 bases. Per the germline V gene, CDR1 is KGHDR and CDR2 is SFDVKD. The CDR3, as DNA: TGTGCCACCAGGAGGGACAGCCATTCACCCCTCCACTTT. It encodes CATRRDSHSPLHF.

This chain links TRBV28 with TRBJ2-6; D assignment may be TRBD1 or TRBD2 (5 bases each). Germline V gives CDR1 MDHEN, CDR2 SYDVKM. This CDR3 has 14 residues. Trimming left V 6 bases short and J 1 base short, with 7 bases between. Here the CDR3 DNA reads TGTGCCAGCAGGAGGGGTTCTGGGGCCAACGTCCTGACTTTC. Its protein is CASRRGSGANVLTF.

The chain links TRBV5-6 to TRBJ1-1; no reliable D call. CDR3 length equals 14 residues. Looked up from germline, CDR1 is SGHDT and CDR2 is YYEEEE. V was pared by 3 bases and J by 0 bases, with 9 bases between. In nucleotides, the CDR3 is TGTGCCAGCAGCTCGGTCGGACTGAACACTGAAGCTTTCTTT. It codes for CASSSVGLNTEAFF.

The V call is TRBV2, the J call TRBJ1-1; 7 nucleotides line up with TRBD1. In germline, CDR1 is SNHLY, CDR2 FYNNEI. The junction had 10 bases not matched to a gene; V was cut back by 6 bases and J by 6 bases. This CDR3 has 14 amino acids. The CDR3, as DNA: TGTGCCAGCAGACTGACAGGGAACACCCCTGAAGCTTTCTTT. The encoded protein is CASRLTGNTPEAFF.

The chain couples TRBV25-1 to TRBJ1-2, with no clear D. The germline CDR1 and CDR2 sequences are MGHDK and SYGVNS. The CDR3 has 11 amino acids. V was clipped by 4 bases and J by 8 bases, with 8 bases between them. CDR3 bases: TGTGCCAGCAGTGGACCCGGGGGCTACACCTTC. Translated: CASSGPGGYTF.

V usage is TRBV6-2 or TRBV6-3 and J usage is TRBJ1-5; TRBD1 aligns across 10 bases. CDR3 length equals 15 residues. The V gene's germline CDR1 is MNHEY and CDR2 SVGEGT. J lost 3 bases, V lost 6 bases, and 5 bases had no gene match. DNA of the CDR3: TGTGCCAGCAGCCCCGGGACAGGGGACAATCAGCCCCAGCATTTT. This sequence encodes CASSPGTGDNQPQHF.